One sample yielded the 8 T cell receptor beta chains listed below, sequenced in a study of T cell changes during pregnancy in multiple sclerosis (dated by TCRdb to the late 2010s). Library method: the immunoSEQ multiplex PCR assay. This is the immuneACCESS table as TCRdb keeps it, with only in-frame sequences that have V and J called. A part of the clones is gone; compared with another copy, unresolved V genes explain less than half, and the rest is unexplained. The sample contains about 64,000 clones, more than 75% of them found a single time. The ten largest clones represent around 1.3% of the sample. The material sequenced was peripheral blood, taken in the second trimester of pregnancy. The receptors come from a female donor with multiple sclerosis, enrolled in a pregnancy study.

This chain uses TRBV19 with TRBJ2-3; 9 bases agree with TRBD2. The germline V gene encodes CDR1 LNHDA and CDR2 SQIVND (reference sequence). The CDR3 contains 16 residues. Trimming removed 6 bases from V and 4 bases from J; junction bases left unmatched: 11. This CDR3 is CASSKIPGGGADTQYF. DNA for the CDR3: TGTGCCAGTAGCAAAATCCCGGGCGGGGGGGCAGATACGCAGTATTTT. Based on the CDR3 plus reference TRBV19 and TRBJ2-3, the full variable domain is DGGITQSPKYLFRKEGQNVTLSCEQNLNHDAMYWYRQDPGQGLRLIYYSQIVNDFQKGDIAEGYSVSREKKESFPLTVTSAQKNPTAFYLCASSKIPGGGADTQYFGPGTRLTVL.

Only a few counts were recorded for this clone. The J gene is TRBJ1-1, the V gene TRBV2; a weak D match, TRBD1 (5 bases). The V end lost 9 bases, the J end lost 0 bases, and 11 bases lay between the germline ends. The CDR3 length is 13 residues. The germline CDR1 and CDR2 sequences are SNHLY and FYNNEI. The CDR3: CASKTEMNTEAFF. The CDR3 region has the DNA TGTGCCAGTAAGACAGAGATGAACACTGAAGCTTTCTTT.

This chain joins TRBV6-5 and TRBJ1-1, with D possibly matching TRBD1 (5 bases). The CDR3 covers 15 residues. The V gene lost 3 bases and the J gene lost 1 base, with 12 bases spanning the gap. CDR1 is MNHEY and CDR2 is SVGAGI in the germline V gene. The CDR3, as DNA: TGTGCCAGCAGTTATCTCGGGGGTCCGAACACTGAAGCTTTCTTT. Translated: CASSYLGGPNTEAFF.

This clone was observed once. V is TRBV5-4 and J is TRBJ2-4, with 8 nucleotides matching TRBD2. Unmatched junction bases numbered 8, after V lost 2 bases and J lost 7 bases. Germline CDR1 is SGHNT and CDR2 is YYREEE (reference sequence). The CDR3 is made up of 15 amino acids. CDR3 protein: CASSLTSGRPNIQYF. The CDR3 DNA reads as TGTGCCAGCAGCTTAACTAGCGGACGCCCGAACATTCAGTACTTC.

This chain connects TRBV5-8 to TRBJ2-3; 8 bases match TRBD1. V dropped 3 bases and J dropped 6; count of bases not matched to a gene: 9. There are 15 residues in the CDR3. Germline V lookup: CDR1 SGHTS, CDR2 YDEGEE. CDR3: CASSSGQGWEDTQYF. Written as DNA, the CDR3 is TGTGCCAGCAGCTCAGGACAGGGTTGGGAGGATACGCAGTATTTT.

The V call is TRBV30, the J call TRBJ2-4, with no clear D. Trimming pared 5 bases from V and 7 bases from J, leaving 12 bases between. The germline V gene encodes CDR1 GTSNPN and CDR2 SVGIG (reference sequence). The CDR3 loop spans 12 amino acids. In DNA form, the CDR3 reads TGTGCCTGGGGCCTCAGGTCGAACATTCAGTACTTC. It yields the protein CAWGLRSNIQYF. The full variable domain, in which reference TRBV30 and TRBJ2-4 provide the parts outside the CDR3, is SQTIHQWPATLVQPVGSPLSLECTVEGTSNPNLYWYRQAAGRGLQLLFYSVGIGQISSEVPQNLSASRPQDRQFILSSKKLLLSDSGFYLCAWGLRSNIQYFGAGTRLSVL.

This chain joins TRBV6-1 and TRBJ2-2; no reliable D call. The CDR3 contains 13 residues. Germline CDR1 MNHNS, CDR2 SASEGT. Trimming removed 3 bases from V and 7 bases from J, with 9 bases in between. This chain's CDR3 is CASSDLYLGELFF. For the CDR3, the DNA is TGTGCCAGCAGTGACTTGTATCTCGGGGAGCTGTTTTTT.

The genes are TRBV19 and TRBJ2-2; 11 nucleotides agree with TRBD1. The CDR3 runs to 17 residues. Germline loops: CDR1 LNHDA, CDR2 SQIVND (reference sequence). V shed 5 bases, J shed 0 bases, and the junction held 5 bases outside the gene matches. The CDR3 spells CASSPRTGGSNTGELFF. The CDR3 DNA is TGTGCCAGTAGTCCCAGGACAGGGGGCTCGAACACCGGGGAGCTGTTTTTT.